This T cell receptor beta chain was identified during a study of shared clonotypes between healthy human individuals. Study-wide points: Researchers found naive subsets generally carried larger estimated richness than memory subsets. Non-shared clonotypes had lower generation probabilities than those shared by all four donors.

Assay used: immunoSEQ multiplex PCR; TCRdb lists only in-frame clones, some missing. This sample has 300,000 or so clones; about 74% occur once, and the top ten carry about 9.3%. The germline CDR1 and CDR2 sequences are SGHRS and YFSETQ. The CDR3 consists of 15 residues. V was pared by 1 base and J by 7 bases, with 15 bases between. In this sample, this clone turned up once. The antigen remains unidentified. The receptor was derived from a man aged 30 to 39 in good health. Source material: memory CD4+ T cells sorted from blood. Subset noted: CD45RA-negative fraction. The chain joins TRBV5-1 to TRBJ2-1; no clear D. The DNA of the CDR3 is TGCGCCAGCAGCTTGCAAAATACACTCGTGAATGAGCAGTTCTTC. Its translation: CASSLQNTLVNEQFF.